The 17 T cell receptor beta chains listed next were all sequenced from one sample in a study of cytomegalovirus exposure and HLA in healthy donors (dated by TCRdb to between 2016 and 2019). Receptor amplification or capture employed the immunoSEQ multiplex PCR assay. A mixture of 60 forward primers for TCR Vbeta segments and 13 reverse primers for TCR Jbeta segments was used in the multiplex PCR. TCRdb holds this immuneACCESS table with in-frame rearrangements only. Some clones are missing; in checked studies, unresolved V genes explain under half, and the rest has no known cause. The sample has approximately 180,000 clones on record, around 75% of them singletons. Jointly, the top ten make up roughly 3% of the sample. Material: PBMCs. These receptors were taken from a male donor in good health and CMV-seronegative.

This chain uses TRBV29-1 with TRBJ2-1; 9 positions match TRBD2. Germline values: CDR1 SQVTM, CDR2 ANQGSEA. The CDR3 has 15 amino acids. V shed 6 bases and J 7 bases; nucleotides not matched to a gene: 13. In DNA, the CDR3 is TGCAGCGTCCGTGGCGATCTAGCGGGAAATAATGAGCAGTTCTTC. Translated, it gives CSVRGDLAGNNEQFF.

The chain recombines TRBV2 with TRBJ1-1; 9 positions agree with TRBD1. Germline trimming cut 5 bases from V and 6 bases from J; bases unmatched to any gene: 7. The CDR3 runs to 14 residues. CDR1 and CDR2 (germline): SNHLY, FYNNEI. The CDR3 nucleotides are TGTGCCAGCAGTCTCAACAGGGGGCTCGCTGAAGCTTTCTTT. It encodes CASSLNRGLAEAFF.

This clone was seen only a few times. The V call is TRBV30, the J call TRBJ2-1; maybe TRBD2 (6 bases). The V gene lost 0 bases and the J gene lost 12 bases, with 12 bases spanning the gap. The CDR3 has 12 amino acids. Per germline, CDR1 GTSNPN and CDR2 SVGIG (reference sequence). The CDR3 sequence is CAWSVRWDWQFF. Here the CDR3 DNA reads TGTGCCTGGAGTGTACGGTGGGACTGGCAGTTCTTC.

This clone came up a few times. This chain joins TRBV30 and TRBJ2-1; D may be TRBD1 (5 bases). Per germline, CDR1 GTSNPN and CDR2 SVGIG (reference sequence). Trimming removed 2 bases from V and 2 bases from J, with 10 bases in between. The CDR3 length is 14 residues. CDR3 loop: CAWSLLGAYNEQFF. Here the CDR3 DNA reads TGTGCCTGGAGTCTCTTAGGGGCCTACAATGAGCAGTTCTTC.

The chain joins TRBV7-3 to TRBJ2-5; 11 bases agree with TRBD2. Unmatched junction bases numbered 7, after V lost 5 bases and J lost 2 bases. Germline values: CDR1 SGHTA, CDR2 FQGTGA. The CDR3 spans 16 residues. The CDR3 sequence: CASSLLSGRGQETQYF. For the CDR3, the DNA is TGTGCCAGCAGCCTTCTTAGCGGGAGGGGACAAGAGACCCAGTACTTC.

The chain couples TRBV29-1 to TRBJ1-2; D not resolved. This CDR3 is built from 13 residues. Trimming took 3 bases from V and 0 from J, leaving 8 bases between them. Germline V gene data show CDR1 as SQVTM and CDR2 as ANQGSEA. The CDR3 DNA reads as TGCAGCGTTGAGGAGATTACTAACTATGGCTACACCTTC. Protein product: CSVEEITNYGYTF.

The gene calls are TRBV2 and TRBJ1-2, with TRBD1 matching 12 bases. Germline V gene sequence: CDR1 SNHLY, CDR2 FYNNEI. The trim removed 6 bases at V and 4 bases at J, leaving 3 bases unmatched. The CDR3 is 14 residues long. CDR3 protein: CASSGTGGGYGYTF. The CDR3 nucleotides are TGTGCCAGCAGCGGGACAGGGGGCGGCTATGGCTACACCTTC.

The chain recombines TRBV9 with TRBJ1-3; perhaps TRBD1 as D (5 bases). This CDR3 is built from 15 residues. The V and J ends lost 0 bases and 2 bases respectively, with 9 bases between them. Germline V gene lookup returns CDR1 SGDLS and CDR2 YYNGEE. The CDR3: CASSVAQGAGNTIYF. The CDR3 DNA reads as TGTGCCAGCAGCGTAGCTCAGGGTGCTGGAAACACCATATATTTT.

The chain uses TRBV6-1 and TRBJ2-7; D is uncertain. The V gene's germline CDR1 is MNHNS and CDR2 SASEGT. The length of the CDR3 is 12 residues. V was clipped by 2 bases and J by 5 bases, with 7 bases between them. CDR3 amino acids: CASSELNNEQYF. DNA for the CDR3: TGTGCCAGCAGTGAACTTAACAACGAGCAGTACTTC.

V and J are TRBV28 and TRBJ1-5; a possible D gene is TRBD1 (5 bases). This CDR3 comprises 14 residues. Trimming left V 8 bases short and J 2 bases short, with 13 bases between. Germline V gene lookup returns CDR1 MDHEN and CDR2 SYDVKM. The DNA of the CDR3 is TGTGCCAGCGAGCAGGGCCGAGGCAATCAGCCCCAGCATTTT. This gives the protein CASEQGRGNQPQHF.

This sequence joins TRBV30 and TRBJ2-5, with D tentatively TRBD2 (5 bases). Trimming pared 4 bases from V and 1 base from J, leaving 16 bases between. The germline V gene has CDR1 GTSNPN and CDR2 SVGIG (reference sequence). This CDR3 region has 15 residues. Here the CDR3 reads CAWTLGSSLQETQYF. CDR3 nucleotide sequence: TGTGCCTGGACCTTAGGGAGTAGTCTCCAAGAGACCCAGTACTTC.

This chain connects TRBV6-5 to TRBJ1-6; possible D gene TRBD1, 6 bases. V was trimmed by 2 bases and J by 6 bases, leaving 11 bases between them. Germline V gene lookup returns CDR1 MNHEY and CDR2 SVGAGI. The CDR3 consists of 15 residues. The CDR3 nucleotides are TGTGCCAGCAGTTACGTGGGGGCGCGTAATTCACCCCTCCACTTT. It codes for CASSYVGARNSPLHF.

The V gene is TRBV6-5, the J gene TRBJ2-7; 9 bases align to TRBD2. Losses at the gene ends were 2 bases for V and 1 base for J; bases not matched to a gene: 3. The CDR3 consists of 15 residues. Germline CDR1 reads MNHEY; CDR2 reads SVGAGI. CDR3 protein: CASSYGLATSYEQYF. CDR3 bases: TGTGCCAGCAGTTACGGACTAGCGACTTCCTACGAGCAGTACTTC.

Only a few counts were recorded for this clone. The V and J genes are TRBV28 and TRBJ2-7; 7 nucleotides align to TRBD1. Germline V gives CDR1 MDHEN, CDR2 SYDVKM. The CDR3 sequence is 14 residues long. After removal of 6 bases from V and 5 bases from J, the junction contained 10 bases not matched to a gene. Here the CDR3 DNA reads TGTGCCAGCAGCCCCGGGGACAGCATCCACGAGCAGTACTTC. The encoded protein is CASSPGDSIHEQYF.

The chain joins TRBV18 to TRBJ2-1, with 7 bases that match TRBD1. The junction had 15 bases not matched to a gene; V was cut back by 6 bases and J by 7 bases. Germline V CDR1 and CDR2: KGHSH, LQKENI. The CDR3 totals 16 residues. Written as DNA, the CDR3 is TGTGCCAGCTCGCAGACAGGGCCGGGACCCGGGAATGAGCAGTTCTTC. Its protein product is CASSQTGPGPGNEQFF. The full variable domain, completed using reference TRBV18 and TRBJ2-1, is NAGVMQNPRHLVRRRGQEARLRCSPMKGHSHVYWYRQLPEEGLKFMVYLQKENIIDESGMPKERFSAEFPKEGPSILRIQQVVRGDSAAYFCASSQTGPGPGNEQFFGPGTRLTVL.

The V and J genes are TRBV7-9 and TRBJ2-3; D is unclear. CDR1 is SEHNR and CDR2 is FQNEAQ in the germline V gene (reference sequence). Trimming left V 4 bases short and J 4 bases short, with 6 bases between. The CDR3 totals 12 residues. CDR3 nucleotides: TGTGCCAGCAGCTGGGCCTCAGATACGCAGTATTTT. It yields the protein CASSWASDTQYF.

The table lists this clone with a few counts. The gene calls are TRBV28 and TRBJ1-4; 7 positions agree with TRBD1. CDR3 length equals 16 residues. Germline V gene sequence: CDR1 MDHEN, CDR2 SYDVKM. The V gene end was trimmed by 6 bases and the J gene end by 3 bases; junction bases not matched to a gene: 10. CDR3 sequence: CASSDRRGRANEKLFF. The CDR3 DNA follows: TGTGCCAGCAGCGATAGGAGGGGGCGTGCTAATGAAAAACTGTTTTTT. The full variable domain, in which reference TRBV28 and TRBJ1-4 provide the parts outside the CDR3, is DVKVTQSSRYLVKRTGEKVFLECVQDMDHENMFWYRQDPGLGLRLIYFSYDVKMKEKGDIPEGYSVSREKKERFSLILESASTNQTSMYLCASSDRRGRANEKLFFGSGTQLSVL.